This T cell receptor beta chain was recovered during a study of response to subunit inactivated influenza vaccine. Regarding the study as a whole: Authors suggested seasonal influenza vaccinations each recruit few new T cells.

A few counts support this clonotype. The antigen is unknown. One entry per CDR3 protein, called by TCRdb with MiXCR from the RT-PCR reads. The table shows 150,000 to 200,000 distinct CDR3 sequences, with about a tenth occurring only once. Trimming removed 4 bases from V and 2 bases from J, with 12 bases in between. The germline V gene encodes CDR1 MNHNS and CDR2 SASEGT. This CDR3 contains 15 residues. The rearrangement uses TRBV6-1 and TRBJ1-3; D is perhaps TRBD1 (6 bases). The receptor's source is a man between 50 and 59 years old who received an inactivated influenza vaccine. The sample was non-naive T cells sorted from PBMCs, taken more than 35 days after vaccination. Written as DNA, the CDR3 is TGTGCCAGCAGTGTCTGGGGGGCGACTGGAAACACCATATATTTT. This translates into CASSVWGATGNTIYF.